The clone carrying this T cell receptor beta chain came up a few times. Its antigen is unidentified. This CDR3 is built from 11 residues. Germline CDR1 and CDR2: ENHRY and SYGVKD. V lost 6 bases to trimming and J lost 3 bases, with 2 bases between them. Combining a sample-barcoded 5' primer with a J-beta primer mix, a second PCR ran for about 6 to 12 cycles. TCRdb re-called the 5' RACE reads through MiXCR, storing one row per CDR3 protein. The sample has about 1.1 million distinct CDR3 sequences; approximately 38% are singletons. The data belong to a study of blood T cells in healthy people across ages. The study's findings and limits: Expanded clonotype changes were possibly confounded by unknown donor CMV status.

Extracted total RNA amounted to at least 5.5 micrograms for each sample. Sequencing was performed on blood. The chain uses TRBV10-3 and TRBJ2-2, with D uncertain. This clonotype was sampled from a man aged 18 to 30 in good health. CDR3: CAIRDTGELFF. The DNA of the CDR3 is TGTGCCATCAGGGACACCGGGGAGCTGTTTTTT.